This T cell receptor (beta chain) was sequenced during a study of T cell repertoires in cytomegalovirus infection. This clonotype was seen a few times. Antigen specificity is unknown. Deletions cut 1 base from V and 3 bases from J, with 19 bases between. The length of the CDR3 is 17 residues. The germline V gene encodes CDR1 SGHAT and CDR2 FQNNGV. TCRdb re-called the reads through MiXCR, storing one row per CDR3 protein. The table lists approximately 340,000 distinct CDR3 sequences, around 29% of them singletons. Sequencing used cultured PBMCs, obtained from culture after CMV antigen stimulation. This receptor was obtained from a human donor in good health (CMV status not recorded). Some clones in this sample may be carry-over from other donors' samples. The chain is built from TRBV11-2 and TRBJ2-7; D tentatively reads TRBD1 or TRBD2 (5 bases each). The CDR3 nucleotides read TGTGCCAGCAGCTTAGGGACTTCTGGCGCAGGGAACTACGAGCAGTACTTC. This translates into CASSLGTSGAGNYEQYF.